Below are 9 T cell receptor beta chains sequenced from a single sample in a study of blood T cell repertoires in COVID-19. TCRdb's copy holds only in-frame clones and misses some; the assay was immunoSEQ multiplex PCR. The sample has roughly 430,000 clones, around nine tenths seen once. Sample: PBMCs or T cells enriched from blood (not recorded which). All receptors derive from a woman aged 18-29 years who had been exposed to COVID-19.

The chain is built from TRBV30 and TRBJ1-1; D is ambiguous. V lost 5 bases and J 0 bases, leaving 10 bases between the germline ends. The germline V gene encodes CDR1 GTSNPN and CDR2 SVGIG (reference sequence). This CDR3 region has 13 residues. CDR3 region: CAWCPVMNTEAFF. Written as DNA, the CDR3 is TGTGCCTGGTGTCCCGTTATGAACACTGAAGCTTTCTTT. Based on the CDR3 plus reference TRBV30 and TRBJ1-1, the full variable domain is SQTIHQWPATLVQPVGSPLSLECTVEGTSNPNLYWYRQAAGRGLQLLFYSVGIGQISSEVPQNLSASRPQDRQFILSSKKLLLSDSGFYLCAWCPVMNTEAFFGQGTRLTVV.

The chain employs TRBV5-5 and TRBJ1-2; 8 bases are a match to TRBD1. CDR1 and CDR2 from the germline V gene are SGHKS and YYEKEE (reference sequence). V lost 0 bases to trimming and J lost 8 bases; unmatched junction nucleotides: 6. The CDR3 contains 14 residues. The CDR3 sequence is CASSLEDREDGYTF. As DNA, the CDR3 is TGTGCCAGCAGCTTGGAGGACAGGGAAGACGGCTACACCTTC.

The J gene is TRBJ2-7, the V gene TRBV28; 9 nucleotides match TRBD1. CDR1 is MDHEN, CDR2 SYDVKM, per germline. The CDR3 is 14 amino acids. Germline trimming cut 9 bases from V and 2 bases from J; bases unmatched to any gene: 8. This CDR3 reads CASHDGTGTYEQYF. The CDR3 DNA reads as TGTGCCAGTCACGATGGGACAGGGACCTACGAGCAGTACTTC.

J is TRBJ1-5 and V is TRBV7-2; D gene uncertain. Germline CDR1 is SGHTA and CDR2 is FQGNSA. The CDR3 spans 15 residues. Trimming removed 6 bases from V and 0 bases from J, with 12 bases in between. The CDR3 loop reads CASSPQSSSNQPQHF. The CDR3 nucleotides are TGTGCCAGCAGTCCACAGTCGAGTAGCAATCAGCCCCAGCATTTT.

V usage is TRBV19 and J usage is TRBJ2-3, with a possible D match to TRBD2 (5 bases). In germline, CDR1 is LNHDA, CDR2 SQIVND (reference sequence). Trimming stripped 2 bases from V and 6 bases from J, with 18 bases between. The CDR3 runs to 16 residues. CDR3 coding DNA: TGTGCCAGTAGTATATCTGGCCCAGCGGCGCGGGATACGCAGTATTTT. Its translation is CASSISGPAARDTQYF.

This sequence joins TRBV12-5 and TRBJ2-3; D is unresolved. Germline assignment: CDR1 LGHNT and CDR2 FRNRAP. Trimming left V 3 bases short and J 10 bases short, with 8 bases between. The CDR3 consists of 11 residues. DNA for the CDR3: TGTGCTAGTGGTTTTGGTCGGGCGCAGTATTTT. Translated: CASGFGRAQYF.

The rearrangement uses TRBV28 and TRBJ2-7; 8 bases map to TRBD2. V was pared by 7 bases and J by 2 bases, with 4 bases of the junction left unmatched. Germline V CDR1 and CDR2: MDHEN, SYDVKM. CDR3 length equals 13 residues. CDR3 in amino acids: CASTQGLAYEQYF. The CDR3 nucleotides are TGTGCCAGCACTCAGGGACTAGCCTACGAGCAGTACTTC.

Comment on this clone: A read error may produce the germline difference seen at one junction end. The chain carries TRBV7-7 and TRBJ2-2; a weak D match, TRBD2 (5 bases). The CDR3 covers 14 residues. Looked up from germline, CDR1 is SSHAT and CDR2 is FNYEAQ (reference sequence). The CDR3 region has the DNA TGTGCTAGCAGCCCTGGGAGCGATGGCGGGGAGCTGTTTTTT. Amino acid sequence: CASSPGSDGGELFF.

This chain connects TRBV6-5 to TRBJ2-1; 10 bases match TRBD2. Germline loops: CDR1 MNHEY, CDR2 SVGAGI. The J segment lost 2 bases and the V segment lost 5 bases, leaving 3 bases of the junction unmatched. This CDR3 is 15 amino acids long. The CDR3 DNA reads as TGTGCCAGCAGTCTCAGCGGGGGGGCCTACAATGAGCAGTTCTTC. Translating it yields CASSLSGGAYNEQFF.